The present TCR beta chain was sequenced within a study of blood T cell repertoires in COVID-19. Study at large: Acute and convalescent COVID-19 specimens originated in the United States, Italy and Spain. The analysed material was cDNA or gDNA that came from T cells, B-cell-depleted T cells, or PBMCs.

V lost 0 bases and J lost 5, with 13 bases in between. The length of the CDR3 is 15 residues. Germline V gene lookup returns CDR1 MNHNS and CDR2 SASEGT. In the study's own analysis: By means of reference gene primer amplification, nucleated cell counts were estimated. Assay: immunoSEQ multiplex PCR; the TCRdb copy retains only in-frame clones and omits some. D and trimming come from the DNA, and the V and J calls and clone size come from that table. The sample includes more than 250,000 clones, approximately 87% seen only once; the top ten take about 5%. V usage is TRBV6-1 and J usage is TRBJ1-2; tentatively, D is TRBD1 (5 bases). The TCR was taken from a man aged 60 to 75 who had recovered from COVID-19. The sequenced material came from peripheral blood. CDR3 bases: TGTGCCAGCAGTGAAGCTATGGCGGGACGTTATGGCTACACCTTC. Amino acids: CASSEAMAGRYGYTF.